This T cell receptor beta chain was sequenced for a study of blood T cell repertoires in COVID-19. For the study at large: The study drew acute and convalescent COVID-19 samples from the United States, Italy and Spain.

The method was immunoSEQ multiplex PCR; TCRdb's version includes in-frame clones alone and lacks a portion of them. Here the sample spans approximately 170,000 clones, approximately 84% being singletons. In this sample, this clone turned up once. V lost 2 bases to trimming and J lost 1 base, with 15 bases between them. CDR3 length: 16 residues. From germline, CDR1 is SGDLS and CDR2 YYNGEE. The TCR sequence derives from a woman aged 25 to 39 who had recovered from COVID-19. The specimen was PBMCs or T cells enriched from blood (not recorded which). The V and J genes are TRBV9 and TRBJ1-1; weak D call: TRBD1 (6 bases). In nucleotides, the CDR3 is TGTGCCAGCAGCGTCGGTACGGGGGGCGCGAACACTGAAGCTTTCTTT. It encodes CASSVGTGGANTEAFF.